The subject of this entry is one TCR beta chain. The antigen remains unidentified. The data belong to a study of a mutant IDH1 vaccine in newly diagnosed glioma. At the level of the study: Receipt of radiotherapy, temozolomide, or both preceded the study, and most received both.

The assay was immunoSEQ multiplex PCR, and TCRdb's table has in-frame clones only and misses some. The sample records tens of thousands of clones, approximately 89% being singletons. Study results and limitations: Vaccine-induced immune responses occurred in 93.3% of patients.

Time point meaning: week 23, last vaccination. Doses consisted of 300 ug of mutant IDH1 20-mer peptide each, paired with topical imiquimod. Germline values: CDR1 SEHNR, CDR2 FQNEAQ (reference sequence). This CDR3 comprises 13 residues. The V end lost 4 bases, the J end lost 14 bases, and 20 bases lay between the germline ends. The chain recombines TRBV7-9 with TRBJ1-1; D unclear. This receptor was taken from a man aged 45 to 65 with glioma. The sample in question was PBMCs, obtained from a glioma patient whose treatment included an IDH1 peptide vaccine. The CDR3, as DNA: TGTGCCAGCAGCTCACTCGGCCGAGCCAAGAGGTTCTTT. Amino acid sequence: CASSSLGRAKRFF.